This T cell receptor (beta chain) was documented in a study of cytomegalovirus exposure and HLA in healthy donors. Study background: Within an early data release were approximately 85 million unique TCRs drawn from HLA-typed donors. Regarding the study as a whole: The study designated 164 TCR beta chains cytomegalovirus-associated.

Participants comprised healthy donors of bone marrow. The PCR was carried out with 60 Vbeta primers and 13 Jbeta primers. Some clones are missing from TCRdb's copy, which holds only in-frame ones; the method was immunoSEQ multiplex PCR. The sample has 100,000 to 150,000 clones, more than 65% seen once; the top ten hold approximately 4.2%. V shed 0 bases and J 2 bases; nucleotides not matched to a gene: 4. CDR3 length equals 15 residues. Germline assignment: CDR1 KGHSH and CDR2 LQKENI. This clone showed up just once. What it recognizes is unknown. The sequence came from a male donor in good health and CMV-seropositive. The chain carries TRBV18 and TRBJ2-7; the match to TRBD2 covers 7 bases. The material sequenced was PBMCs. CDR3 sequence reads: CASSPPETSPYEQYF. CDR3 nucleotide sequence: TGTGCCAGCTCACCACCGGAGACTAGCCCCTACGAGCAGTACTTC.